The TCR beta chain described here comes from a study of blood T cell repertoires in COVID-19. Study-wide context: Specimens from acute and convalescent COVID-19 originated in the United States, Italy and Spain. T cells, B-cell-depleted T cells, or PBMCs provided the cDNA or gDNA that served as material.

In the study's own analysis: Reference gene primers were amplified, and this amplification served to estimate nucleated cell counts. The assay was immunoSEQ multiplex PCR, and TCRdb's table has in-frame clones only and misses some. V, J and clone size are taken as reported in that table, and D and trimming were inferred from the DNA itself. The sample carries fewer than 200,000 clones, around 85% recorded once. Trimming removed 3 bases at V and 6 bases at J, with 11 bases between. The CDR3 loop spans 13 amino acids. From germline, CDR1 is MNHNS and CDR2 SASEGT. Material for sequencing was peripheral blood. The V gene is TRBV6-1, the J gene TRBJ1-2, with D possibly TRBD1 on 5 matching bases. This receptor was identified in a human donor with acute or convalescent COVID-19. The donor label of this sample is uncertain. This CDR3 reads CASSESGRDGYTF. CDR3 coding DNA: TGTGCCAGCAGTGAGAGTGGCAGGGATGGCTACACCTTC.